This T cell receptor beta chain derives from a study of radiation and T cells in renal cell carcinoma. Broader study findings: Top tumor clonotypes rose in blood 2 weeks post-radiation, then contracted.

Clones were sequenced by immunoSEQ multiplex PCR, and TCRdb holds only the in-frame ones, with some missing. The repertoire holds 100,000 or so clones, 75% to 90% seen once, with 7% to 9% in the top ten. In germline, CDR1 is SGHNT, CDR2 YYREEE (reference sequence). Trimming left V 3 bases short and J 1 base short, with 11 bases between. This CDR3 spans 16 amino acids. Points on this clone: Its antigen is as yet unknown.

Described time point: baseline pretreatment blood. Treatment noted: 15 Gy SBRT to primary tumor, nephrectomy 4 weeks later. Clear cell pathology was present in this patient's renal cell carcinoma. This chain joins TRBV5-4 and TRBJ2-6, with D unclear. The TCR was taken from a man aged 45 to 65 with renal cell carcinoma. Sequences were derived from blood, sampled from a patient whose treatment included radiotherapy and nephrectomy. CDR3 sequence: CASSSPHGSGANVLTF. CDR3 nucleotides: TGTGCCAGCAGCTCACCTCACGGATCTGGGGCCAACGTCCTGACTTTC. The whole variable domain, filled in from reference TRBV5-4 and TRBJ2-6, reads ETGVTQSPTHLIKTRGQQVTLRCSSQSGHNTVSWYQQALGQGPQFIFQYYREEENGRGNFPPRFSGLQFPNYSSELNVNALELDDSALYLCASSSPHGSGANVLTFGAGSRLTVL.